The clone carrying this T cell receptor beta chain was observed at least ten times. This sample stems from a study of T cells in Graves' hyperthyroidism and ophthalmopathy. V gave up 3 bases and J gave up 0 bases, with 17 bases separating them. This CDR3 has 17 residues. The germline CDR1 and CDR2 sequences are SEHNR and FQNEAQ (reference sequence). Amplification yielded TCR beta CDR3 regions, with RNA transcripts as the source. HTBI primers were used for first-round RT-PCR of the TCR CDR3. MiXCR, applied by TCRdb to the multiplex PCR reads, yields one record per CDR3 protein. The table lists 300,000 to 400,000 distinct CDR3 sequences, around 13% of them singletons.

The sequenced sample was blood. The chain links TRBV7-9 to TRBJ1-1; possibly TRBD1 for D (6 bases). The origin of this receptor is an older woman with Graves' hyperthyroidism. CDR3 amino acids: CASSFIGVWTVNTEAFF. The DNA for the CDR3 is TGTGCCAGCAGCTTTATTGGAGTGTGGACAGTGAACACTGAAGCTTTCTTT.